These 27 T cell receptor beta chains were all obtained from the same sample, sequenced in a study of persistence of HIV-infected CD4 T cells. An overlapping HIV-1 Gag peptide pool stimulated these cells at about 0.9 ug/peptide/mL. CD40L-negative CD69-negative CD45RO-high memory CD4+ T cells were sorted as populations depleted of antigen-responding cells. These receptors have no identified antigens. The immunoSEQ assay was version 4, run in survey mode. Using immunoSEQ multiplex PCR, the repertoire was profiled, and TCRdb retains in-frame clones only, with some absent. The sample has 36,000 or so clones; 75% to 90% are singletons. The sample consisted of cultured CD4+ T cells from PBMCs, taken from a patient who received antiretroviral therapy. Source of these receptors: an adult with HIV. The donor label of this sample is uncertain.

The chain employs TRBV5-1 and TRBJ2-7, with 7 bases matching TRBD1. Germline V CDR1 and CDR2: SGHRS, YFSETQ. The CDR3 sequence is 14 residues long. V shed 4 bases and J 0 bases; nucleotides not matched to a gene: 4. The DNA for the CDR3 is TGCGCCAGCAGCCTCCGGGACAGCTCCTACGAGCAGTACTTC. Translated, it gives CASSLRDSSYEQYF.

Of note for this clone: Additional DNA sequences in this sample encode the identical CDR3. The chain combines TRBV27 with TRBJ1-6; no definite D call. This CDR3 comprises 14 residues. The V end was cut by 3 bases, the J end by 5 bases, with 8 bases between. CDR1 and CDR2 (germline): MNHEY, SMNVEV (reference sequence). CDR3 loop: CASSFGRNNSPLHF. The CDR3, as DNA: TGTGCCAGCAGTTTTGGACGGAATAATTCACCCCTCCACTTT.

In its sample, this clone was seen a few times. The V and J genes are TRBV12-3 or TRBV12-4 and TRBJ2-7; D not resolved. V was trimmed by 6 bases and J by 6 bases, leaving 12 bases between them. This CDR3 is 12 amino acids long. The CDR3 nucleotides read TGTGCCAGCAGCCTAACTCGTGGCGAGCAGTACTTC. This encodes CASSLTRGEQYF.

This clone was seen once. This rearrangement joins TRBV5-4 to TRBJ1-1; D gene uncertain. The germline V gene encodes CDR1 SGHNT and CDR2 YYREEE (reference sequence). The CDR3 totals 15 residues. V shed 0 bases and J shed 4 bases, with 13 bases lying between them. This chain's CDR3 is CASSLGVPAGTEAFF. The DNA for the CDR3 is TGTGCCAGCAGCTTGGGAGTCCCGGCTGGCACTGAAGCTTTCTTT.

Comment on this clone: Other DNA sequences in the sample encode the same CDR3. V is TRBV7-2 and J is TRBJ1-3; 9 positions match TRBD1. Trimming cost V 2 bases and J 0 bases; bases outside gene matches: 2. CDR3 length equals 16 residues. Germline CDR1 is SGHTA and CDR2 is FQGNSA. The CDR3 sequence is CASSLTGGNSGNTIYF. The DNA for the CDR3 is TGTGCCAGCAGCTTAACAGGGGGCAACTCTGGAAACACCATATATTTT.

CDR3 region: CATSRDRGWGEQYF. The CDR3 nucleotides are TGTGCCACCAGCAGAGACAGGGGCTGGGGCGAGCAGTACTTC. The rearrangement uses TRBV15 and TRBJ2-7; the D gene is possibly TRBD1 (6 bases). The CDR3 is 14 amino acids. CDR1 is LNHNV, CDR2 YYDKDF, per germline (reference sequence). Trimming cost V 0 bases and J 6 bases, with 12 bases left between them.

The CDR3 nucleotides are TGTGCTAGTGCTGGAGGGGGCGGGCGACAAGAGACCCAGTACTTC. It yields the protein CASAGGGGRQETQYF. The V and J genes are TRBV12-5 and TRBJ2-5, with D maybe TRBD1 (7 bases). The V and J ends lost 7 bases and 2 bases respectively, with 17 bases between them. CDR3 length: 15 amino acids. Germline V gene data show CDR1 as LGHNT and CDR2 as FRNRAP.

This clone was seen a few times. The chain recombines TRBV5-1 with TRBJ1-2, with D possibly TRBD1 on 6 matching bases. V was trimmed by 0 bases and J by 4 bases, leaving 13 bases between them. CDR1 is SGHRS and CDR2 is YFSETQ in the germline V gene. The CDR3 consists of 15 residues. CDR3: CASSLVEGGIYGYTF. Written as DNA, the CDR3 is TGCGCCAGCAGCTTGGTGGAGGGGGGAATCTATGGCTACACCTTC.

CDR3 in DNA: TGTGCCATCAGGGACAGCGGAAACACCATATATTTT. Protein sequence: CAIRDSGNTIYF. The gene calls are TRBV10-3 and TRBJ1-3; maybe TRBD1 (6 bases). The CDR3 sequence is 12 residues long. The germline V gene encodes CDR1 ENHRY and CDR2 SYGVKD. V dropped 6 bases and J dropped 4 bases, with 7 bases sitting between them.

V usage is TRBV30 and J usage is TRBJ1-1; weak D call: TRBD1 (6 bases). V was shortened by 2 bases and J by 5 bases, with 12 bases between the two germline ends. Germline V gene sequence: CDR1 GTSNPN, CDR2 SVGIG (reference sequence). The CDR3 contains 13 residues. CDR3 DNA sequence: TGTGCCTGGAGTCAGGGCAGGGGAACTGAAGCTTTCTTT. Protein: CAWSQGRGTEAFF.

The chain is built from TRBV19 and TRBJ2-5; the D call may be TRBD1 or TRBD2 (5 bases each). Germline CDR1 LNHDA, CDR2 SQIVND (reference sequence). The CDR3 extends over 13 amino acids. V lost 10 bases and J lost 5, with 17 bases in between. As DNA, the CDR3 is TGTGCCATCGGGACCCCCGGGCTCGAGACCCAGTACTTC. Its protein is CAIGTPGLETQYF.

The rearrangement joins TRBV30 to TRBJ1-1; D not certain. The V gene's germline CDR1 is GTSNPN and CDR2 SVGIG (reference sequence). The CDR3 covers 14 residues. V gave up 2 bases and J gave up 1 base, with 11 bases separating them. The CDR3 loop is CAWSSQPGNTEAFF. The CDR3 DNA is TGTGCCTGGAGTTCACAACCTGGGAACACTGAAGCTTTCTTT.

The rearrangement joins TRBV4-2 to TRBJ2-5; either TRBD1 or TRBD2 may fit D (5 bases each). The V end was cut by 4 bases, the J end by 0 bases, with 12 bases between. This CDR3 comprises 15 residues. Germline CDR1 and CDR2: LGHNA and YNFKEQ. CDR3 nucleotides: TGTGCCAGCAGCCGGGGGTCTGAGTACCAAGAGACCCAGTACTTC. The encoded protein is CASSRGSEYQETQYF.

The CDR3 sequence is CASSLGGRNEKLFF. The CDR3 bases are TGTGCCAGCAGCTTGGGGGGACGGAATGAAAAACTGTTTTTT. V is TRBV5-6 and J is TRBJ1-4; possible D gene TRBD1, 5 bases. Germline loops: CDR1 SGHDT, CDR2 YYEEEE. V gave up 0 bases and J gave up 5 bases, with 8 bases separating them. The CDR3 is 14 residues long.

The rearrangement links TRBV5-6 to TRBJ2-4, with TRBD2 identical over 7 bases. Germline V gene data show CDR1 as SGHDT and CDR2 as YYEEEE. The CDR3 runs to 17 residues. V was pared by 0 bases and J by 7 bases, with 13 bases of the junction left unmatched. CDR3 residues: CASSLAFGAGTENIQYF. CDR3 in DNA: TGTGCCAGCAGCTTGGCCTTTGGAGCGGGGACCGAGAACATTCAGTACTTC.

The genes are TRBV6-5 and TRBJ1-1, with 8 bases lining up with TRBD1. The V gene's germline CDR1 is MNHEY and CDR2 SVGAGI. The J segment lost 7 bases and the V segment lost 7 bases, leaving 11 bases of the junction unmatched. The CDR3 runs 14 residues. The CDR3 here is CASTRPGGNGEAFF. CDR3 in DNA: TGTGCCAGCACCCGACCAGGGGGCAATGGTGAAGCTTTCTTT.

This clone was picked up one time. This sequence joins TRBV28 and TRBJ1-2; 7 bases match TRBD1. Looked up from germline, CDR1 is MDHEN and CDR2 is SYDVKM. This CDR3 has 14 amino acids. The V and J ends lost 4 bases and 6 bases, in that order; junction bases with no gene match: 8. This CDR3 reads CASSWIRDRNGYTF. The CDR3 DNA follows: TGTGCCAGCAGTTGGATCCGGGACAGAAATGGCTACACCTTC.

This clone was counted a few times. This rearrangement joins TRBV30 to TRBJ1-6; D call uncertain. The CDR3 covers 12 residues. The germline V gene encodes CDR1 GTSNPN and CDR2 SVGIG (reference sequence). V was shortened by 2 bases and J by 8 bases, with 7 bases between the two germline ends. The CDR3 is CAWSKGDSPLHF. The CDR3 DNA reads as TGTGCCTGGAGTAAGGGTGATTCACCCCTCCACTTT. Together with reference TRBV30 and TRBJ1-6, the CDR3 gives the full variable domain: SQTIHQWPATLVQPVGSPLSLECTVEGTSNPNLYWYRQAAGRGLQLLFYSVGIGQISSEVPQNLSASRPQDRQFILSSKKLLLSDSGFYLCAWSKGDSPLHFGNGTRLTVT.

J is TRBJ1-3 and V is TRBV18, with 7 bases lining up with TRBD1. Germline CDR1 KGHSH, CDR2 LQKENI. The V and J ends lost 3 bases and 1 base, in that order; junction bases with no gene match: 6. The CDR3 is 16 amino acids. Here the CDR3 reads CASSPTGTASGNTIYF. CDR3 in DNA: TGTGCCAGCTCACCGACCGGGACAGCTTCTGGAAACACCATATATTTT.

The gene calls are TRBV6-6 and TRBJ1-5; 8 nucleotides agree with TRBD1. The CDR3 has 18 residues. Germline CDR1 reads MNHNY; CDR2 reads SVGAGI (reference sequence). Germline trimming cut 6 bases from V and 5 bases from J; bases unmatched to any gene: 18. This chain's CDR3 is CASSRKGPRGLSDQPQHF. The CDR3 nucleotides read TGTGCCAGCAGCCGAAAGGGTCCCAGGGGGCTTAGTGATCAGCCCCAGCATTTT.

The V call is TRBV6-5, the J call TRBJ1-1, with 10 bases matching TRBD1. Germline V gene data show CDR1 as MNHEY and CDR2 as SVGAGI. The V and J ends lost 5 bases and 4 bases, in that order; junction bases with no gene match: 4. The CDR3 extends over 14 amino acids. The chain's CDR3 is CASSTRTGGTEAFF. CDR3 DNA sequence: TGTGCCAGCAGTACGAGGACAGGGGGCACTGAAGCTTTCTTT.

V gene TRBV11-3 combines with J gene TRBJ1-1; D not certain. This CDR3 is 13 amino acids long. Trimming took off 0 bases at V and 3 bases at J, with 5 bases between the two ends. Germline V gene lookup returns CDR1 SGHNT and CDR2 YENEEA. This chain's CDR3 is CASSLEEDTEAFF. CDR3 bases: TGTGCCAGCAGCTTAGAAGAGGACACTGAAGCTTTCTTT.

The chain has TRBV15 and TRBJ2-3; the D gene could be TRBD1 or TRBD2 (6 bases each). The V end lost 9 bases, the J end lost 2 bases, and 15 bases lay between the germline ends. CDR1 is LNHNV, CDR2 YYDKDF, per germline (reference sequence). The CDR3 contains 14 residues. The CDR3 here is CATSKGGSTDTQYF. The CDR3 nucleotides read TGTGCCACTTCGAAAGGGGGGTCCACAGATACGCAGTATTTT.

CDR3 DNA sequence: TGCGCCAGCAGCCAAGGTTTCGGGGAGCTGTTTTTT. Translation gives CASSQGFGELFF. This chain joins TRBV5-1 and TRBJ2-2, with D uncertain. CDR1 and CDR2 (germline): SGHRS, YFSETQ. With 4 bases removed from V and 7 bases from J, the gap between germline ends came to 8 bases. The CDR3 spans 12 residues.

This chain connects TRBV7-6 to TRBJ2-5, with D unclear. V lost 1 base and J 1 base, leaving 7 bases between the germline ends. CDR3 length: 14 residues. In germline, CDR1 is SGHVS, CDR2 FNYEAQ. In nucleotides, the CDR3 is TGTGCCAGCAGCTTAGGCCGGTTCCAAGAGACCCAGTACTTC. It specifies CASSLGRFQETQYF.

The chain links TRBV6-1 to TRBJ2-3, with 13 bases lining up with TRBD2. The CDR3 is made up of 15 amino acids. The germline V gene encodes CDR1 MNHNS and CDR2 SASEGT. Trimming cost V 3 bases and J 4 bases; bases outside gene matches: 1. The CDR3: CASSDTSGGADTQYF. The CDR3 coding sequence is TGTGCCAGCAGTGATACTAGCGGGGGGGCAGATACGCAGTATTTT.

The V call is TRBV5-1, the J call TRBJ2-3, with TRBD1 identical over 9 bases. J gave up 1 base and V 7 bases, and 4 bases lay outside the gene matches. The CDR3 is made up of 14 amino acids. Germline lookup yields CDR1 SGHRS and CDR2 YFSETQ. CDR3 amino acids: CASRRDRGTDTQYF. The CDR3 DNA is TGCGCCAGCCGCCGGGACAGGGGCACAGATACGCAGTATTTT. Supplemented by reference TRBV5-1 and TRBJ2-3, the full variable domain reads KAGVTQTPRYLIKTRGQQVTLSCSPISGHRSVSWYQQTPGQGLQFLFEYFSETQRNKGNFPGRFSGRQFSNSRSEMNVSTLELGDSALYLCASRRDRGTDTQYFGPGTRLTVL.